A selection of T cell receptor beta chains follows, all from one sample in a study of cytomegalovirus exposure and HLA in healthy donors. Measured with immunoSEQ multiplex PCR; TCRdb has only the in-frame clones, and not every one. The sample shows some 60,000 clones, under 90% of them seen only once. Source material: PBMCs. The receptors originated from a woman aged 40 to 50 in good health and CMV-seronegative. Each CDR3 is given without its conserved first and last residue. Each record gives: CDR3 length, clone size, V gene, CDR3 protein. Size values are once, few and many counts, or a class for expanded clones, and some rows have none.

cdr3_length: 17
clone_size: once
v_call: TRBV7-6
cdr3_aa: ASSPGVAGVRVQQETQY

cdr3_length: 14
clone_size: once
v_call: TRBV5-1
cdr3_aa: ASSPPGLAGVNEQF

cdr3_length: 14
clone_size: NA
v_call: TRBV6-6
cdr3_aa: ASSSPRGRGRPQQY

cdr3_length: 12
clone_size: NA
v_call: TRBV10-2
cdr3_aa: ASSAGLVSGEQY

cdr3_length: 12
clone_size: NA
v_call: TRBV7-2
cdr3_aa: ASSSRTRAGELF

cdr3_length: 13
clone_size: NA
v_call: TRBV7-3
cdr3_aa: ASSLSSGSYNEQF

cdr3_length: 12
clone_size: NA
v_call: TRBV29-1
cdr3_aa: SAGTSGVYNEQF

cdr3_length: 15
clone_size: NA
v_call: TRBV25-1
cdr3_aa: ASRTGASGRAGLEQF

cdr3_length: 14
clone_size: NA
v_call: TRBV7-7
cdr3_aa: ASSLGRTVNTGELF

cdr3_length: 11
clone_size: NA
v_call: TRBV19
cdr3_aa: ASSKSGHTEAF

cdr3_length: 13
clone_size: NA
v_call: TRBV6-5
cdr3_aa: ASSRGLPFYNEQF

cdr3_length: 13
clone_size: NA
v_call: TRBV6-1
cdr3_aa: ASTFDRNPSYEQY

cdr3_length: 14
clone_size: few
v_call: TRBV9
cdr3_aa: ASSVGLAGIYNEQF

cdr3_length: 13
clone_size: NA
v_call: TRBV4-1
cdr3_aa: ASSPQPHRGSEQY

cdr3_length: 11
clone_size: few
v_call: TRBV28
cdr3_aa: ASSSRERYGYT

cdr3_length: 12
clone_size: NA
v_call: TRBV2
cdr3_aa: ASSDYAGADTQY

cdr3_length: 11
clone_size: NA
v_call: TRBV11-2
cdr3_aa: ASKDRGTDTQY

cdr3_length: 16
clone_size: NA
v_call: TRBV5-4
cdr3_aa: ASSLGLAGVGGTDTQY

cdr3_length: 12
clone_size: NA
v_call: TRBV28
cdr3_aa: ASRVRMRSETQY

cdr3_length: 15
clone_size: NA
v_call: TRBV7-6
cdr3_aa: ASSLEPPRFSYNEQF

cdr3_length: 13
clone_size: NA
v_call: TRBV18
cdr3_aa: ASSPGQGAHYGYT

cdr3_length: 13
clone_size: NA
v_call: TRBV29-1
cdr3_aa: SVVPPGVGAYGYT

cdr3_length: 11
clone_size: NA
v_call: TRBV19
cdr3_aa: ASSGTSVDTQY

cdr3_length: 13
clone_size: NA
v_call: TRBV30
cdr3_aa: AWSVPNRGNYGYT

cdr3_length: 11
clone_size: NA
v_call: TRBV19
cdr3_aa: ASATGGPSGYT

cdr3_length: 17
clone_size: NA
v_call: TRBV5-1
cdr3_aa: ASSLAVGGRGPNTGELF

cdr3_length: 13
clone_size: NA
v_call: TRBV9
cdr3_aa: ASSVFGQGAEKLF

cdr3_length: 13
clone_size: NA
v_call: TRBV10-3
cdr3_aa: AISETGGFTDTQY

cdr3_length: 16
clone_size: NA
v_call: TRBV5-1
cdr3_aa: ASSRTGTSGSSTYEQY

cdr3_length: 12
clone_size: few
v_call: TRBV15
cdr3_aa: ATSRGGAAGELF

cdr3_length: 11
clone_size: few
v_call: TRBV5-1
cdr3_aa: ASNEGSGNTIY

cdr3_length: 13
clone_size: few
v_call: TRBV12-1
cdr3_aa: ASSSRGTGNNEQF

cdr3_length: 13
clone_size: NA
v_call: TRBV4-1
cdr3_aa: ASSQDETSYYEQY

cdr3_length: 13
clone_size: NA
v_call: TRBV5-4
cdr3_aa: ASGGTSGSYNEQF

cdr3_length: 13
clone_size: NA
v_call: TRBV18
cdr3_aa: ASSPLRDSKDTQY

cdr3_length: 13
clone_size: few
v_call: TRBV27
cdr3_aa: ASSFRGNLGTEAF

cdr3_length: 13
clone_size: NA
v_call: TRBV5-1
cdr3_aa: ASSLASGRRYEQF

cdr3_length: 12
clone_size: few
v_call: TRBV18
cdr3_aa: ASSPPRGLVEAF

cdr3_length: 14
clone_size: NA
v_call: TRBV5-1
cdr3_aa: ASSPSGQGGNQPQH

cdr3_length: 12
clone_size: NA
v_call: TRBV28
cdr3_aa: ASSWGQALNEQY

cdr3_length: 12
clone_size: NA
v_call: TRBV10-1
cdr3_aa: ASSDTRTGHGYT

cdr3_length: 12
clone_size: NA
v_call: TRBV27
cdr3_aa: ASSLTTGGTKLF

cdr3_length: 11
clone_size: few
v_call: TRBV13
cdr3_aa: ASKLLAGGEQY

cdr3_length: 12
clone_size: NA
v_call: TRBV28
cdr3_aa: ASSLGQGSGGYT

cdr3_length: 14
clone_size: NA
v_call: TRBV6-6
cdr3_aa: ASSQEGQGARETQY

cdr3_length: 14
clone_size: NA
v_call: TRBV7-2
cdr3_aa: ASSPRIDWSTDTQY

cdr3_length: 14
clone_size: few
v_call: TRBV4-3
cdr3_aa: ASSQDLFSGNTEAF

cdr3_length: 14
clone_size: few
v_call: TRBV4-1
cdr3_aa: ASSHGRVSGANVLT

cdr3_length: 13
clone_size: NA
v_call: TRBV27
cdr3_aa: ASSSGGTGNTEAF

cdr3_length: 15
clone_size: once
v_call: TRBV27
cdr3_aa: ASSLFVWGRAGNEQF

cdr3_length: 9
clone_size: NA
v_call: TRBV6-1
cdr3_aa: ASRGQGGLY

cdr3_length: 12
clone_size: NA
v_call: TRBV19
cdr3_aa: ASRGTGNTGELF

cdr3_length: 11
clone_size: NA
v_call: TRBV7-2
cdr3_aa: ASSLVIAGRMH

cdr3_length: 12
clone_size: NA
v_call: TRBV7-9
cdr3_aa: ASSAGQGNTEAF